The 8 T cell receptor beta chains below come from one sample, sequenced in a study of cytomegalovirus exposure and HLA in healthy donors. The PCR contained 60 Vbeta and 13 Jbeta primers. Measured with immunoSEQ multiplex PCR; TCRdb has only the in-frame clones, and not every one. The data contain a few hundred thousand clones, approximately 81% of them singletons. Material for sequencing was PBMCs. The receptors were gathered from a man in his thirties or forties in good health and CMV-seronegative.

This chain links TRBV11-2 with TRBJ1-6; 7 positions match TRBD1. The CDR3 has 16 residues. Germline assignment: CDR1 SGHAT and CDR2 FQNNGV. V lost 6 bases to trimming and J lost 5 bases; unmatched junction nucleotides: 10. Written as DNA, the CDR3 is TGTGCCAGCAGGTTCTCGCCGACAGGGAATAATTCACCCCTCCACTTT. Translated, it gives CASRFSPTGNNSPLHF. The entire variable domain, with the rest obtained from reference TRBV11-2 and TRBJ1-6, is as follows: EAGVAQSPRYKIIEKRQSVAFWCNPISGHATLYWYQQILGQGPKLLIQFQNNGVVDDSQLPKDRFSAERLKGVDSTLKIQPAKLEDSAVYLCASRFSPTGNNSPLHFGNGTRLTVT.

This sequence joins TRBV6-1 and TRBJ1-3; maybe TRBD1 (6 bases). The CDR3 runs 14 residues. Trimming pared 4 bases from V and 0 bases from J, leaving 7 bases between. Per germline, CDR1 MNHNS and CDR2 SASEGT. As DNA, the CDR3 is TGTGCCAGCAGTGTACAGGGCTCTGGAAACACCATATATTTT. Protein: CASSVQGSGNTIYF.

The CDR3 here is CASSLGQNPYEQYF. The CDR3 DNA reads TGTGCCAGCAGCTTAGGACAGAATCCTTACGAGCAGTACTTC. The V and J genes are TRBV5-4 and TRBJ2-7, with a possible D match to TRBD1 (6 bases). CDR1 and CDR2 (germline): SGHNT, YYREEE (reference sequence). The CDR3 length is 14 residues. V dropped 2 bases and J dropped 4 bases, with 13 bases sitting between them.

The chain carries TRBV2 and TRBJ2-3, with TRBD2 matching over 9 bases. Unmatched junction bases numbered 12, after V lost 1 base and J lost 7 bases. The length of the CDR3 is 17 residues. Germline assignment: CDR1 SNHLY and CDR2 FYNNEI. The CDR3 sequence is CASSEEGLAELLNTQYF. In DNA form, the CDR3 reads TGTGCCAGCAGTGAAGAGGGACTAGCTGAACTATTAAATACGCAGTATTTT.

The J gene is TRBJ2-7, the V gene TRBV5-1; 9 bases are a match to TRBD1. CDR1 is SGHRS and CDR2 is YFSETQ in the germline V gene. With V trimmed by 2 bases and J by 0 bases, 9 bases remained unmatched. The CDR3 runs to 17 residues. CDR3 coding DNA: TGCGCCAGCAGCTTTAACCCCGGGACAGGGACCTCCTACGAGCAGTACTTC. It codes for CASSFNPGTGTSYEQYF. The variable domain in full, completed from reference TRBV5-1 and TRBJ2-7, reads KAGVTQTPRYLIKTRGQQVTLSCSPISGHRSVSWYQQTPGQGLQFLFEYFSETQRNKGNFPGRFSGRQFSNSRSEMNVSTLELGDSALYLCASSFNPGTGTSYEQYFGPGTRLTVT.

The rearrangement uses TRBV19 and TRBJ2-3, with D possibly TRBD2 on 6 matching bases. The V and J ends lost 2 bases and 4 bases respectively, with 13 bases between them. The V gene's germline CDR1 is LNHDA and CDR2 SQIVND (reference sequence). CDR3 size: 15 residues. The CDR3 DNA sequence: TGTGCCAGTAGTATAATCGGGGGTGGGGCAGATACGCAGTATTTT. Protein: CASSIIGGGADTQYF.

The gene calls are TRBV7-8 and TRBJ2-5; TRBD1 matches 8 bases. The CDR3 is made up of 15 amino acids. V gave up 5 bases and J gave up 5 bases; unmatched junction bases: 10. Per the germline V gene, CDR1 is SGHVS and CDR2 is FQNEAQ. The CDR3 is CASSPRPGQAETQYF. The CDR3 nucleotides read TGTGCCAGCAGCCCGCGACCGGGACAGGCTGAGACCCAGTACTTC.

CDR3 sequence: CATGGGVNQPQHF. For the CDR3, the DNA is TGTGCCACAGGGGGCGGGGTGAATCAGCCCCAGCATTTT. This rearrangement joins TRBV10-3 to TRBJ1-5; 8 nucleotides align to TRBD1. Germline CDR1 ENHRY, CDR2 SYGVKD. V dropped 10 bases and J dropped 4; count of bases not matched to a gene: 6. This CDR3 comprises 13 residues.